A single sample gave rise to the 30 T cell receptor beta chains below, sequenced in a study of cytomegalovirus exposure and HLA in healthy donors. PCR amplification relied on 60 Vbeta primers (plus 13 Jbeta primers). TCRdb's copy holds only in-frame clones and misses some; the assay was immunoSEQ multiplex PCR. Here the sample spans approximately 170,000 clones, over 80% being singletons. Source material: PBMCs. Every receptor here comes from a boy younger than 10 in good health and CMV-seronegative.

Within the sample, this clone is medium-sized. This sequence joins TRBV29-1 and TRBJ2-1, with TRBD2 as a possible D gene (6 bases). V was trimmed by 4 bases and J by 0 bases, leaving 13 bases between them. There are 15 residues in the CDR3. Looked up from germline, CDR1 is SQVTM and CDR2 is ANQGSEA. The CDR3 nucleotides are TGCAGCGTTGTTCCTAGCGCAAACTCCTACAATGAGCAGTTCTTC. It yields the protein CSVVPSANSYNEQFF.

The chain couples TRBV19 to TRBJ1-1; 7 bases line up with TRBD1. Germline V gene lookup returns CDR1 LNHDA and CDR2 SQIVND (reference sequence). V was clipped by 7 bases and J by 4 bases; unmatched bases: 6. CDR3 size: 13 residues. The CDR3 bases are TGTGCCAGTATAGGCAGGGGGAGCACTGAAGCTTTCTTT. Its protein is CASIGRGSTEAFF.

In its sample, this clone was seen once. The V and J genes are TRBV19 and TRBJ2-7; 9 nucleotides agree with TRBD1. The V gene's germline CDR1 is LNHDA and CDR2 SQIVND (reference sequence). The CDR3 loop spans 15 amino acids. After removal of 5 bases from V and 6 bases from J, the junction contained 11 bases not matched to a gene. CDR3 bases: TGTGCCAGTAGTCCCGAACCCGGGACAGGGCGCGAGCAGTACTTC. Protein product: CASSPEPGTGREQYF. The whole variable domain, filled in from reference TRBV19 and TRBJ2-7, reads DGGITQSPKYLFRKEGQNVTLSCEQNLNHDAMYWYRQDPGQGLRLIYYSQIVNDFQKGDIAEGYSVSREKKESFPLTVTSAQKNPTAFYLCASSPEPGTGREQYFGPGTRLTVT.

The chain combines TRBV14 with TRBJ2-2; 7 bases align to TRBD2. Germline-derived CDR1 and CDR2 are SGHDN and FVKESK. Trimming took 3 bases from V and 4 from J; bases not matched to a gene: 5. CDR3 length equals 15 residues. CDR3: CASSQVAGLTGELFF. Here the CDR3 DNA reads TGTGCCAGCAGCCAGGTAGCGGGCCTCACCGGGGAGCTGTTTTTT.

This chain links TRBV19 with TRBJ2-2, with 9 bases identical to TRBD2. Germline-derived CDR1 and CDR2 are LNHDA and SQIVND (reference sequence). The V and J ends lost 3 bases and 3 bases, in that order; junction bases with no gene match: 8. The CDR3 contains 17 residues. CDR3 DNA sequence: TGTGCCAGTAGTATCTTAGCGGGGGCAGTGGACACCGGGGAGCTGTTTTTT. Protein sequence: CASSILAGAVDTGELFF.

CDR3 nucleotides: TGTGCCACCAGCAGAGCCCCGATGGGAGGGGGGGAGCTGTTTTTT. Translating it yields CATSRAPMGGGELFF. V is TRBV15 and J is TRBJ2-2, with TRBD2 matching over 7 bases. Trimming cost V 1 base and J 8 bases; bases outside gene matches: 7. This CDR3 is 15 amino acids long. Germline V CDR1 and CDR2: LNHNV, YYDKDF (reference sequence).

The rearrangement joins TRBV25-1 to TRBJ1-1, with a possible D match to TRBD1 (6 bases). The germline CDR1 and CDR2 sequences are MGHDK and SYGVNS. The CDR3 covers 14 residues. Trimming took 6 bases from V and 1 from J, leaving 12 bases between them. CDR3 DNA: TGTGCCAGCAGGCGCAGGGGTACGAACACTGAAGCTTTCTTT. It codes for CASRRRGTNTEAFF.

The rearrangement links TRBV5-1 to TRBJ2-5, with D maybe TRBD1 (6 bases). Germline CDR1 SGHRS, CDR2 YFSETQ. The ends were cut back, 5 bases at V and 4 bases at J, with 9 bases in the middle. The CDR3 is 12 residues long. DNA of the CDR3: TGCGCCAGCAGTAGAGGGGGAGAGACCCAGTACTTC. Translated, it gives CASSRGGETQYF.

The chain carries TRBV6-6 and TRBJ2-7; D not resolved. Looked up from germline, CDR1 is MNHNY and CDR2 is SVGAGI (reference sequence). This CDR3 is 13 amino acids long. V was pared by 4 bases and J by 2 bases, with 9 bases between. DNA of the CDR3: TGTGCCAGCAGTTCCCCACAAGCCTACGAGCAGTACTTC. It yields the protein CASSSPQAYEQYF.

The chain recombines TRBV7-6 with TRBJ2-5; D perhaps matches TRBD2 (5 bases). V was shortened by 0 bases and J by 2 bases, with 7 bases between the two germline ends. Germline loops: CDR1 SGHVS, CDR2 FNYEAQ. The CDR3 is made up of 14 amino acids. The CDR3 here is CASSLAGVQETQYF. The CDR3 DNA reads TGTGCCAGCAGCTTAGCGGGAGTGCAAGAGACCCAGTACTTC.

The rearrangement links TRBV5-1 to TRBJ2-5; maybe TRBD1 (5 bases). Germline CDR1 and CDR2: SGHRS and YFSETQ. The CDR3 sequence is 13 residues long. Trimming cost V 3 bases and J 5 bases, with 11 bases left between them. CDR3 nucleotide sequence: TGCGCCAGCAGCTGGGGCGATTGGGAGACCCAGTACTTC. Translated, it gives CASSWGDWETQYF. Using reference TRBV5-1 and TRBJ2-5 for the parts outside the CDR3, the full variable domain is KAGVTQTPRYLIKTRGQQVTLSCSPISGHRSVSWYQQTPGQGLQFLFEYFSETQRNKGNFPGRFSGRQFSNSRSEMNVSTLELGDSALYLCASSWGDWETQYFGPGTRLLVL.

This clone was counted a single time. The rearrangement links TRBV4-2 to TRBJ1-4; the D gene is possibly TRBD1 (5 bases). The CDR3 is 15 residues long. The germline V and J ends were trimmed by 1 base and 8 bases, with 14 bases remaining between them. Germline V CDR1 and CDR2: LGHNA, YNFKEQ. The CDR3 protein is CASSQVDQGWEKLFF. For the CDR3, the DNA is TGTGCCAGCAGCCAAGTTGACCAGGGATGGGAAAAACTGTTTTTT.

The chain is built from TRBV6-5 and TRBJ1-2; no clear D gene. The ends were cut back, 7 bases at V and 1 base at J, with 16 bases in the middle. The germline gives CDR1 MNHEY, CDR2 SVGAGI. This CDR3 contains 15 residues. The CDR3 DNA reads as TGTGCCAGCAACCCTATAGCCGGGTTTAACTATGGCTACACCTTC. Encoded protein: CASNPIAGFNYGYTF.

This clone showed up just a few times. The CDR3 is CASRPREGLEYGYTF. For the CDR3, the DNA is TGTGCCAGCAGACCAAGAGAAGGTTTGGAGTATGGCTACACCTTC. The chain recombines TRBV6-1 with TRBJ1-2, with unresolved D. Trimming shortened V by 6 bases and J by 5 bases, and 19 bases separated the two germline ends. Germline V gene sequence: CDR1 MNHNS, CDR2 SASEGT. The CDR3 has 15 residues.

This clone was seen just once. CDR3 loop: CASSLMASGSRGEQFF. CDR3 coding DNA: TGCGCCAGCAGCTTGATGGCTAGCGGGAGTAGGGGGGAGCAGTTCTTC. The chain combines TRBV5-1 with TRBJ2-1, with 10 bases aligning to TRBD2. The length of the CDR3 is 16 residues. CDR1 SGHRS and CDR2 YFSETQ come from the germline V gene. The V gene end was trimmed by 1 base and the J gene end by 10 bases; junction bases not matched to a gene: 11.

V gene TRBV12-5 combines with J gene TRBJ1-6, with 10 bases lining up with TRBD1. The germline V gene has CDR1 LGHNT and CDR2 FRNRAP. The CDR3 runs to 18 residues. V trimming: 0 bases; J trimming: 8 bases; junction bases outside the gene matches: 10. The chain's CDR3 is CASGLVEGQGRSYSPLHF. The DNA for the CDR3 is TGTGCTAGTGGTTTGGTAGAGGGACAGGGGCGCTCCTATTCACCCCTCCACTTT.

The gene calls are TRBV18 and TRBJ1-1; D possibly corresponds to TRBD1 (6 bases). This CDR3 has 16 amino acids. Looked up from germline, CDR1 is KGHSH and CDR2 is LQKENI. Trimming removed 2 bases from V and 0 bases from J, with 13 bases in between. CDR3 protein: CASSPGWGRMNTEAFF. The CDR3 DNA sequence: TGTGCCAGCTCACCAGGCTGGGGGCGCATGAACACTGAAGCTTTCTTT.

In its sample, this clone was seen once. The chain uses TRBV9 and TRBJ2-5, with D perhaps matching TRBD2 (6 bases). CDR3 length: 13 residues. V was shortened by 2 bases and J by 5 bases, with 10 bases between the two germline ends. Germline loops: CDR1 SGDLS, CDR2 YYNGEE. The CDR3 sequence is CASSVASAETQYF. CDR3 sequence (DNA): TGTGCCAGCAGCGTTGCTAGCGCGGAGACCCAGTACTTC.

CDR3 in amino acids: CASSVDRGNEQYF. Written as DNA, the CDR3 is TGTGCCAGCAGCGTGGACAGGGGGAACGAGCAGTACTTC. The genes are TRBV7-6 and TRBJ2-7, with 10 bases fitting TRBD1. J gave up 5 bases and V 5 bases, and 3 bases lay outside the gene matches. The CDR3 totals 13 residues. Germline V gene sequence: CDR1 SGHVS, CDR2 FNYEAQ.

V usage is TRBV23-1 and J usage is TRBJ2-7, with 7 nucleotides matching TRBD1. TRBV23-1 is designated an ORF whose function remains uncertain. The CDR3 sequence is 18 residues long. Trimming at V came to 2 bases and at J to 0 bases, leaving 13 bases not matched to a gene. The chain's CDR3 is CASSQTSNRGYSSYEQYV. The CDR3 coding sequence is TGCGCCAGCAGTCAAACATCTAACAGGGGATATAGCTCCTACGAGCAGTACGTC.

This rearrangement joins TRBV6-1 to TRBJ2-2; 7 bases map to TRBD2. This CDR3 is 13 amino acids long. The germline CDR1 and CDR2 sequences are MNHNS and SASEGT. J lost 7 bases, V lost 2 bases, and 1 base had no gene match. The CDR3 protein is CASSETGGGELFF. The CDR3 coding sequence is TGTGCCAGCAGTGAAACGGGGGGCGGGGAGCTGTTTTTT.

This sequence joins TRBV11-2 and TRBJ2-1, with 11 bases that match TRBD1. CDR1 is SGHAT, CDR2 FQNNGV, per germline. V gave up 3 bases and J gave up 5 bases; unmatched junction bases: 6. The CDR3 extends over 16 amino acids. CDR3 sequence reads: CASSLRGQGGNNEQFF. The CDR3 nucleotides read TGTGCCAGCAGCTTGAGGGGACAGGGGGGAAACAATGAGCAGTTCTTC. Drawing the rest from reference TRBV11-2 and TRBJ2-1, the complete variable domain is EAGVAQSPRYKIIEKRQSVAFWCNPISGHATLYWYQQILGQGPKLLIQFQNNGVVDDSQLPKDRFSAERLKGVDSTLKIQPAKLEDSAVYLCASSLRGQGGNNEQFFGPGTRLTVL.

This rearrangement joins TRBV5-1 to TRBJ2-3, with a weak D call TRBD1 (6 bases). V dropped 4 bases and J dropped 0 bases, with 12 bases sitting between them. CDR1 is SGHRS, CDR2 YFSETQ, per germline. This CDR3 is 15 amino acids long. The DNA of the CDR3 is TGCGCCAGCAGCCCTGACAGGTATAGCACAGATACGCAGTATTTT. Translating it yields CASSPDRYSTDTQYF. Full variable domain (missing parts from reference TRBV5-1 and TRBJ2-3): KAGVTQTPRYLIKTRGQQVTLSCSPISGHRSVSWYQQTPGQGLQFLFEYFSETQRNKGNFPGRFSGRQFSNSRSEMNVSTLELGDSALYLCASSPDRYSTDTQYFGPGTRLTVL.

The chain uses TRBV28 and TRBJ2-5; D is perhaps TRBD2 (6 bases). The J call may be in error: the DNA end matches TRBJ2-7 better. Germline V gives CDR1 MDHEN, CDR2 SYDVKM. CDR3 size: 16 residues. CDR3 coding DNA: TGTGCCAGCAGGCCAACGGGACTCCGAAGATCCTACGAGCAGTACTTC. Translating gives CASRPTGLRRSYEQYF.

The chain has TRBV5-1 and TRBJ2-5, with 11 positions matching TRBD2. V lost 4 bases to trimming and J lost 2 bases; unmatched junction nucleotides: 1. Germline V lookup: CDR1 SGHRS, CDR2 YFSETQ. This CDR3 spans 14 amino acids. CDR3 loop: CASSIAGGQETQYF. The CDR3 coding sequence is TGCGCCAGCAGCATAGCGGGGGGGCAAGAGACCCAGTACTTC.

The chain is built from TRBV7-2 and TRBJ2-5; 9 bases fit TRBD2. The CDR3 has 14 residues. The germline CDR1 and CDR2 sequences are SGHTA and FQGNSA. V lost 11 bases to trimming and J lost 2 bases; unmatched junction nucleotides: 9. The CDR3 protein is CASCVTSGQETQYF. CDR3 nucleotides: TGTGCCTCCTGTGTGACTAGCGGACAAGAGACCCAGTACTTC.

The gene calls are TRBV6-4 and TRBJ2-1; 12 bases map to TRBD2. This CDR3 is 17 amino acids long. After removal of 6 bases from V and 7 bases from J, the junction contained 13 bases not matched to a gene. Germline V gene lookup returns CDR1 MRHNA and CDR2 SNTAGT. CDR3 nucleotides: TGTGCCAGCAGCCTACACGCTAGCGGGGGGGCCCTTAATGAGCAGTTCTTC. Protein sequence: CASSLHASGGALNEQFF.

The chain uses TRBV7-6 and TRBJ2-5; 7 bases fit TRBD2. The CDR3 loop spans 16 amino acids. The germline V gene has CDR1 SGHVS and CDR2 FNYEAQ. Losses at the gene ends were 1 base for V and 5 bases for J; bases not matched to a gene: 10. CDR3 amino acids: CASSLGTTSSGETQYF. DNA of the CDR3: TGTGCCAGCAGCTTAGGGACGACTAGCTCGGGGGAGACCCAGTACTTC.

The V and J genes are TRBV11-2 and TRBJ2-1, with TRBD2 as a possible D gene (6 bases). CDR1 is SGHAT, CDR2 FQNNGV, per germline. The ends were cut back, 3 bases at V and 9 bases at J, with 18 bases in the middle. The CDR3 runs to 15 residues. The DNA of the CDR3 is TGTGCCAGCAGCTTCTGGAGACTAGAGGAGGGTGAGCAGTTCTTC. This sequence encodes CASSFWRLEEGEQFF.

The chain uses TRBV7-9 and TRBJ2-7, with 7 bases lining up with TRBD2. The germline CDR1 and CDR2 sequences are SEHNR and FQNEAQ (reference sequence). The J segment lost 2 bases and the V segment lost 5 bases, leaving 15 bases of the junction unmatched. The CDR3 runs 17 residues. This CDR3 reads CASSPPDIAGVAYEQYF. The CDR3 DNA reads as TGTGCCAGCAGCCCCCCCGATATTGCGGGAGTCGCCTACGAGCAGTACTTC. The full variable domain, with the rest looked up from reference TRBV7-9 and TRBJ2-7, is DTGVSQNPRHKITKRGQNVTFRCDPISEHNRLYWYRQTLGQGPEFLTYFQNEAQLEKSRLLSDRFSAERPKGSFSTLEIQRTEQGDSAMYLCASSPPDIAGVAYEQYFGPGTRLTVT.